These T cell receptor beta chains were read from a single sample in a study of cytomegalovirus exposure and HLA in healthy donors. The assay was immunoSEQ multiplex PCR, and TCRdb's table has in-frame clones only and misses some. The sample has 97,000 or so clones; roughly 87% are singletons. What was sequenced was PBMCs. The source of these receptors is a young man in good health and CMV-seropositive. The conserved cysteine and the conserved F or W are not part of the CDR3 here. The order of the fields is V gene, CDR3 protein.

TRBV10-3	AIRPTLAGVPDTQY
TRBV5-8	ASSLGQGPYGYT
TRBV5-1	ASSLGQGAGNEQF
TRBV10-2	ASRAAGGGEQY
TRBV7-8	ASSLALTGDGNTIY
TRBV6-5	ASSYEGAGTEAF
TRBV28	ASSRGTGGYNEQF
TRBV5-1	ASSYDRGRDYGYT
TRBV6-5	ASSHNTGELF
TRBV9	ASSGLLNTEAF
TRBV9	ASSVGGGGGSGNTIY
TRBV5-1	ASSTGLAGEEY
TRBV4-3	ASSQENTVGNTIY
TRBV7-8	ASSIQGGNTIY
TRBV6-6	ASSPQRAGQGEQY
TRBV7-8	ASSPYVGSGGAGELF
TRBV27	ASSPRDTTYEQY
TRBV5-4	ASSLPGTYQANVLT
TRBV11-2	ASSSSTGNYEQY
TRBV5-1	ASSSGGQGSYEQY
TRBV7-9	ASSPRSGLADYEQY
TRBV6-5	ASTGTGGYNSPLH
TRBV20-1	GGISGNTIY
TRBV11-3	ASSLEANTDTQY
TRBV11-1	ASSLLHSSYEQY
TRBV19	ASSVVRGKTDTQY
TRBV7-2	ASTRAGDNTGELF
TRBV7-2	ASSTGTGYEQY
TRBV9	ASSGRLAGAGELF
TRBV9	ASSVGGAGSSYEQY
TRBV19	ASSKGLDQPQH
TRBV28	ASVPGGETYEQY
TRBV25-1	ASSTSGVAGELF
TRBV7-9	ASSPRQDIHAGGEKLF
TRBV7-9	ASSVRGQGKTGELF
TRBV11-2	ASSLFRGTLGNTIY
TRBV7-9	ASSTTPTGGLYNEQF
TRBV5-1	ASSVSGEKY
TRBV7-3	ASSLFGTTNTDTQY
TRBV27	ASSSGGLAGGYQETQY
TRBV9	ASSVGTSGGAGETQY
TRBV15	ATRLAGSYTQY
TRBV7-2	ASSLVRGIAGELF